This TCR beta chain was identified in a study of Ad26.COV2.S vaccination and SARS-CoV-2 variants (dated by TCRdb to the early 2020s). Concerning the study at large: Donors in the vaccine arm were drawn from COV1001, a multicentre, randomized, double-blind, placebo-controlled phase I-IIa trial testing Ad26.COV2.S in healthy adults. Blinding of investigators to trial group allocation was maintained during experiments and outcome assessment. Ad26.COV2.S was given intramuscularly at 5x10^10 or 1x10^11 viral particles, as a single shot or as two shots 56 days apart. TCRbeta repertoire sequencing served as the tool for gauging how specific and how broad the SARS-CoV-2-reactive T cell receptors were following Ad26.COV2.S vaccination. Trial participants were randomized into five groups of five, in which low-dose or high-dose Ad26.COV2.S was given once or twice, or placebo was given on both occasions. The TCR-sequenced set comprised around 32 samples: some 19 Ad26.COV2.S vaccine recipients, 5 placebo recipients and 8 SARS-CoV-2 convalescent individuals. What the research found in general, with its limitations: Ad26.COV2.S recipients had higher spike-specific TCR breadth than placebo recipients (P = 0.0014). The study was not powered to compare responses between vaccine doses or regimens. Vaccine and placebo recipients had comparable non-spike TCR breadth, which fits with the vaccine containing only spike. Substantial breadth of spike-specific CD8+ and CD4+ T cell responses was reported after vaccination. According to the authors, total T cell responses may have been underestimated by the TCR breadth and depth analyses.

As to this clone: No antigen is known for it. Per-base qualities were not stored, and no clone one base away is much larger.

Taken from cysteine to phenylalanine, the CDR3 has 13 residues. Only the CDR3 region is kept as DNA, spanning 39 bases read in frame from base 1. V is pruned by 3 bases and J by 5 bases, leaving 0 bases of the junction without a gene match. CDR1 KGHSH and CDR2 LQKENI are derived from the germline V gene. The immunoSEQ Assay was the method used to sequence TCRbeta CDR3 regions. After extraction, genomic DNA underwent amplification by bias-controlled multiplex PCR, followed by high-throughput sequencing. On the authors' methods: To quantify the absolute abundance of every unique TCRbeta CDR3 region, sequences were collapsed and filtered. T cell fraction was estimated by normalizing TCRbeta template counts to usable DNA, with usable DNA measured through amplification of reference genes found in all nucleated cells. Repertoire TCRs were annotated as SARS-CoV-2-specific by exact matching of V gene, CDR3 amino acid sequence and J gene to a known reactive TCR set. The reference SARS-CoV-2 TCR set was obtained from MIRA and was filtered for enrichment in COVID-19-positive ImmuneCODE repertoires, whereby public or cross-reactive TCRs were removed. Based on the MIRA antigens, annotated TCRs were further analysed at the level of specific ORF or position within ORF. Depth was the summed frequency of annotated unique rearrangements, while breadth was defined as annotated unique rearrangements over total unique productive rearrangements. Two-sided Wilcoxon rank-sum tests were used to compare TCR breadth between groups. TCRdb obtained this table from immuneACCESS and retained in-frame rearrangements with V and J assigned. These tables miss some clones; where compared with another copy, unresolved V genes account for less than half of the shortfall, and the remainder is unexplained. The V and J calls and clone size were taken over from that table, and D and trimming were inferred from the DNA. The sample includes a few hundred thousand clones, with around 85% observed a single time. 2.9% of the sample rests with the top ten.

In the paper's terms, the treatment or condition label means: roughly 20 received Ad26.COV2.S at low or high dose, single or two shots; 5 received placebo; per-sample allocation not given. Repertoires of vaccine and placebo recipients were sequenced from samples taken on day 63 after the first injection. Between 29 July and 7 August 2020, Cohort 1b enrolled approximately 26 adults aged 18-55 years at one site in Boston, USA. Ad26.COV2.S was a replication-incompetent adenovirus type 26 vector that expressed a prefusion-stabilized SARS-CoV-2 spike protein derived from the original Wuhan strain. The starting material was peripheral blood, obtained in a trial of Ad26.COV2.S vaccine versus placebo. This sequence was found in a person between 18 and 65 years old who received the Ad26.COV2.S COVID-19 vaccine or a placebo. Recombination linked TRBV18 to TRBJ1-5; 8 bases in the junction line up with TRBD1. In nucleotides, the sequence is TGTGCCAGCTCACCGACAGGGGATCAGCCCCAGCATTTT. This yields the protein CASSPTGDQPQHF.